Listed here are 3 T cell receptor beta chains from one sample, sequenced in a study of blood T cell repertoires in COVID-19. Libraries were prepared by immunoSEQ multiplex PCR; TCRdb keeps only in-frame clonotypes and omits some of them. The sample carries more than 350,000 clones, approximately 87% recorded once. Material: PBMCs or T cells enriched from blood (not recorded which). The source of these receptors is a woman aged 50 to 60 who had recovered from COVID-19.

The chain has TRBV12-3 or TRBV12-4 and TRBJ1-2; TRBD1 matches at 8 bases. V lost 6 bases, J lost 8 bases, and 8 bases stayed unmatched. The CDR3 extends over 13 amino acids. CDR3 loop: CASSYRGLRGYTF. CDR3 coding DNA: TGTGCCAGCAGCTACAGGGGGTTGCGGGGCTACACCTTC.

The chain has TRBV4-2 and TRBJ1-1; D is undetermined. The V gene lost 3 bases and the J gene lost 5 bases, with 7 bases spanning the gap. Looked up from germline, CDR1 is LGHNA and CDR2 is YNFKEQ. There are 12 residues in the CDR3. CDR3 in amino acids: CASSHAGTEAFF. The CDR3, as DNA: TGTGCCAGCAGCCACGCGGGGACTGAAGCTTTCTTT.

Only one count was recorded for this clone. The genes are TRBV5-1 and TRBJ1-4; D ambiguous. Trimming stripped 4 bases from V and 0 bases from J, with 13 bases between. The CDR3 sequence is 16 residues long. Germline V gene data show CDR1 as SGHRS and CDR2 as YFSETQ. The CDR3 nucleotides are TGCGCCAGCAGCGGGAGTTACGTTGCAACTAATGAAAAACTGTTTTTT. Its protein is CASSGSYVATNEKLFF.